This T cell receptor (beta chain) was retrieved from a study of T-cell memory formation after mild COVID-19 (dated by TCRdb to the early 2020s). Regarding the research as a whole: TCR sequence clusters from the two donors were found to be largely donor specific. In a couple of donors, T-cell clones that expanded and contracted after mild COVID-19 were tracked by sequencing TCRalpha and TCRbeta repertoires over time. The cohort comprised two young, previously healthy adult volunteers, one female and one male. Results the study describes overall, beyond this receptor: Some responding clones were detected in pre-infection memory, which suggested that pre-existing cross-reactive memory T cells had joined the SARS-CoV-2 response. Clones contracting from day 15 to 85 had balanced CD4/CD8 phenotypes, while a second wave expanding from day 15 to 37 was biased towards CD4+. Contracting CD4+ clones turned up mainly in the CM and EM memory subsets, whereas EMRA was where CD8+ clones were enriched. SARS-CoV-2 specificity of the second-wave clones peaking on day 37 was not confirmed. Only two mild cases were covered in the study, and larger cohorts including severe cases with pre-infection samples were considered necessary.

Ficoll-Paque density gradient centrifugation was the method used to isolate PBMCs. TCRdb lists the instrument as Illumina NovaSeq 6000. cDNA libraries for TCRalpha and TCRbeta were prepared by 5'RACE using constant-segment primers, with sample barcodes and unique molecular identifiers added. RNA was extracted from every sample with Trizol reagent. Libraries were amplified in two PCR steps, with a second sample barcode and Illumina TruSeq adapters added in the second step. Sequencing of the libraries was done on an Illumina NovaSeq, producing 2 x 150 bp paired-end reads. As for the original processing: With migec v1.2.7, reads were demultiplexed and then collapsed into UMI-guided consensus sequences. Using mixcr v2.1.11, UMI consensuses were aligned to TRA and TRB V and J templates and then assembled into clonotypes. A clonotype was counted as expanded or contracted only when both edgeR and NoisET called the clonotype significant, with the noise models trained on biological replicates. For edgeR calls, a false discovery rate-adjusted p below 0.01 and a log2 fold-change threshold of 1 were applied. As an exploratory analysis of dynamics, max-normalized trajectories of the 1000 most abundant clonotypes were examined by PCA with hierarchical clustering. Each responding clone was given a CD4 or CD8 phenotype based on the CD4+ and CD8+ repertoires, which had been sequenced separately. The public reads were run again by TCRdb, first through fastp at Q25 and then through MiXCR, and only productive beta chains were kept. Rows with a matching CDR3 protein are joined into one entry that keeps the most common DNA and genes. The V and J calls here are based on TCRdb, not the publication. Present in this sample are some 260,000 distinct CDR3 sequences, around 15% of which were seen just once. The top ten clonotypes cover 3.5% of the sample.

The germline V gene encodes CDR1 MNHEY and CDR2 SVGAGI. V and J lose 2 bases and 2 bases, and a span of 9 bases separates them. There are 14 amino acids in the CDR3, from cysteine to phenylalanine inclusive. The DNA shown is the 42-base CDR3, in frame from base 1. To note about this clonotype: Its recognized antigen is unknown. No base quality information exists; no much larger clone differs at one position.

Sequenced input: PBMCs or a T cell subset sorted from them (not recorded which). The clonotype comes from a man younger than 35 who had mild COVID-19 (a few samples of this study predate the infection). The sample titles of this study are shuffled in the database, so cell type and time point are left out; the donor was told from shared clones. The rearrangement joined TRBV6-5 to TRBJ1-1; no D segment can be confidently identified. The CDR3 reads as follows: CASSYDTLNTEAFF. The DNA sequence is as follows: TGTGCCAGCAGTTACGACACCTTAAACACTGAAGCTTTCTTT.